Listed below are T cell receptor beta chains from one sample, sequenced in a study of post-analysis software for immune sequencing data. TCRdb reprocessed the PCR reads with MiXCR, giving one entry per CDR3 protein. The sample shows roughly 180,000 distinct CDR3 sequences, approximately 31% of them seen only once. Sequenced material: blood. The source is a girl aged 5 to 17 with multiple sclerosis. Both conserved end residues are part of each CDR3. A D gene is named only where the DNA matches it firmly. A row's size may be missing; if present it is once, few, many or a size class.

v_gene,d_gene,j_gene,abundance,CDR3nt,CDR3aa
TRBV11-2,TRBD1,TRBJ2-3,many,TGTGCCAGCAGCTTTGGACAGGTTAGCACAGATACGCAGTATTTT,CASSFGQVSTDTQYF
TRBV5-1,TRBD2,TRBJ2-2,-,TGCGCCAGCAGCTTTCGGACCGGGACTAGCGGATACACCGGGGAGCTGTTTTTT,CASSFRTGTSGYTGELFF
TRBV5-1,TRBD2,TRBJ2-3,many,TGCGCCAGCAGCTCCCGACGACTAGCGGGCCTGATGCAGGATACGCAGTATTTT,CASSSRRLAGLMQDTQYF
TRBV7-9,-,TRBJ2-5,many,TGTGCCAGCAGCCAACCCAGGGGAGAGACCCAGTACTTC,CASSQPRGETQYF
TRBV5-1,TRBD1,TRBJ1-5,many,TGCGCCAGCAGCTTAGGGACAGAGAATCAGCCCCAGCATTTT,CASSLGTENQPQHF
TRBV4-2,TRBD1,TRBJ1-3,-,TGTGCCAGCAGCCAGGCTTTCGGGACAGTCTCTGGAAACACCATATATTTT,CASSQAFGTVSGNTIYF
TRBV12-3/TRBV12-4,-,TRBJ2-1,few,TGTGCCAGCAGCCATGGGGGGTACCAAGAGACCCAGTTCTTC,CASSHGGYQETQFF
TRBV2,-,TRBJ2-4,few,TGTGCCAGCAGCACGGCCTACGGGCAGTACTTC,CASSTAYGQYF
TRBV5-4,-,TRBJ2-5,-,TGTGCCAGCAATGCAGAGCGCCGGGAGACCCAGTACTTC,CASNAERRETQYF
TRBV12-3/TRBV12-4,TRBD1,TRBJ2-5,-,TGTGCCAGCAGTCTCTTCCAGGGGGCACAAGAGACCCAGTACTTC,CASSLFQGAQETQYF
TRBV10-3,-,TRBJ2-1,-,TGTGCCATCAGTGAGTCGAACAGGGTGGGGTTGTGGGCCTACAATGAGCAGTTCTTC,CAISESNRVGLWAYNEQFF
TRBV7-9,-,TRBJ1-2,-,TGTGCCAGCAGCAATGGGGGGCCTGGGCGGTCCACCTTC,CASSNGGPGRSTF
TRBV27,TRBD2,TRBJ2-1,-,TGTGCCAGCAGTTTGGGGGGACTAGCGGGACGTGAGCAGTTCTTC,CASSLGGLAGREQFF
TRBV19,-,TRBJ1-1,-,TGTGCCACTGGACATCAGGGCTCCGCTGAAGCTTTCTTT,CATGHQGSAEAFF